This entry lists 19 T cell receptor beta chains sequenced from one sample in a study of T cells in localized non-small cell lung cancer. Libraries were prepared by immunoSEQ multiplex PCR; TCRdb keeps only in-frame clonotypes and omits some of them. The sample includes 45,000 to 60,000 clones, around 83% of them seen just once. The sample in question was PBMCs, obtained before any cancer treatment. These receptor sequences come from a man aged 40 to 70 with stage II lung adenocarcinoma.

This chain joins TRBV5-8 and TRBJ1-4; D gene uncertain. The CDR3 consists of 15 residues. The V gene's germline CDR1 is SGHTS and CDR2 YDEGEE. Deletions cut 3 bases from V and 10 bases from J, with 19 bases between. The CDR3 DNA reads TGTGCCAGCAGCTCTTTCTTTCGTAACGAGAGAAAACTGTTTTTT. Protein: CASSSFFRNERKLFF.

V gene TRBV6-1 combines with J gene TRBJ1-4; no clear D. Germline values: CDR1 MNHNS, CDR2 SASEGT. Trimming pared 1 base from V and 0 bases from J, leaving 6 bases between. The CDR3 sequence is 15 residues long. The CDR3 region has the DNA TGTGCCAGCAGTGAAGACATTGCAACTAATGAAAAACTGTTTTTT. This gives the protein CASSEDIATNEKLFF.

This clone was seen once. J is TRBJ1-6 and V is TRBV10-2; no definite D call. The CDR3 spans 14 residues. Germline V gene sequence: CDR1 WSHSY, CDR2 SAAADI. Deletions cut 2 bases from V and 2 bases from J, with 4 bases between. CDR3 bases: TGCGCCAGCAGTGAGATACCCTATAATTCACCCCTCCACTTT. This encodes CASSEIPYNSPLHF.

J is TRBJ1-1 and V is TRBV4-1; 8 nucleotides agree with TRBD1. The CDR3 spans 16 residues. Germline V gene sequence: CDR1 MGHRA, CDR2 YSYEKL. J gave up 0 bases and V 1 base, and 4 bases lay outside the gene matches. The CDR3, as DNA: TGCGCCAGCAGCCAAGGGTCACAGGGGGTGAACACTGAAGCTTTCTTT. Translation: CASSQGSQGVNTEAFF.

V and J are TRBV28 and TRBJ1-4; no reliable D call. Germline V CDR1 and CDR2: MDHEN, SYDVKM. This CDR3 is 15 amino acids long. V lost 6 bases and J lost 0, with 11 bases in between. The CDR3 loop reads CASSQSPATNEKLFF. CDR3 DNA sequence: TGTGCCAGCAGCCAGAGCCCAGCAACTAATGAAAAACTGTTTTTT.

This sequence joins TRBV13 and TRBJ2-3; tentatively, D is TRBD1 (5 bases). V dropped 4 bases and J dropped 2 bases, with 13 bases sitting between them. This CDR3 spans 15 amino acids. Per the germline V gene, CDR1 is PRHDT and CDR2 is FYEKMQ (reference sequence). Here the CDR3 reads CASSSRGADTDTQYF. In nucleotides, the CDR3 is TGTGCCAGCAGCTCTCGTGGGGCCGACACAGATACGCAGTATTTT.

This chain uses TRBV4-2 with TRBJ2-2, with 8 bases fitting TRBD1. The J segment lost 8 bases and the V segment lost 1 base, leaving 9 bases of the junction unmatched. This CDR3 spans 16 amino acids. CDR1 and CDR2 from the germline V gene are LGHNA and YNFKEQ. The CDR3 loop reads CASSQGTGWMGGELFF. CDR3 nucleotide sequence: TGTGCCAGCAGCCAAGGGACAGGGTGGATGGGGGGGGAGCTGTTTTTT.

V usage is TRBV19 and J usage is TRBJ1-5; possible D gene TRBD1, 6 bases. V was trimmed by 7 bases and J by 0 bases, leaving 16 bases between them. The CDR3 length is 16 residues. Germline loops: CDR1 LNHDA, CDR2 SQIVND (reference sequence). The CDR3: CASNSGVGYSNQPQHF. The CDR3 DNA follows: TGTGCCAGTAATTCAGGGGTGGGGTATAGCAATCAGCCCCAGCATTTT.

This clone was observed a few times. CDR3 nucleotides: TGTGCCAGCAGTGAAAGAGGCCGCGAATACAATGAGCAGTTCTTC. Its protein is CASSERGREYNEQFF. V is TRBV6-1 and J is TRBJ2-1; D uncertain. Trimming took 2 bases from V and 4 from J, leaving 12 bases between them. Germline V gives CDR1 MNHNS, CDR2 SASEGT. The CDR3 is 15 amino acids.

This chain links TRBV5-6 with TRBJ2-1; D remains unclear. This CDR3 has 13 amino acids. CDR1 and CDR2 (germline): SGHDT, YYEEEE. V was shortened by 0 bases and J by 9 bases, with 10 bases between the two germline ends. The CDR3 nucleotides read TGTGCCAGCAGCTTGGGATCTAGTAGTGAGCAGTTCTTC. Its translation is CASSLGSSSEQFF. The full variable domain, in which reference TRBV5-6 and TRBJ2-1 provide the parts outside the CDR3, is DAGVTQSPTHLIKTRGQQVTLRCSPKSGHDTVSWYQQALGQGPQFIFQYYEEEERQRGNFPDRFSGHQFPNYSSELNVNALLLGDSALYLCASSLGSSSEQFFGPGTRLTVL.

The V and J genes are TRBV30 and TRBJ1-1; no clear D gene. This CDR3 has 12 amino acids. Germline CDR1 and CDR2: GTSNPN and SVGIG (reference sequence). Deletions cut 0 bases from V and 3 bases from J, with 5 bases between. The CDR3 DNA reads TGTGCCTGGAGTGTTTGGGACACTGAAGCTTTCTTT. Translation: CAWSVWDTEAFF.

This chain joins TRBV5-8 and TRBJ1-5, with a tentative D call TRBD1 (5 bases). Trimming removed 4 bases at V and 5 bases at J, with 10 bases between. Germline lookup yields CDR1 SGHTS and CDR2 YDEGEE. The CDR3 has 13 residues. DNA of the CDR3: TGTGCCAGCAGCCGTGACAGCGATCAGCCCCAGCATTTT. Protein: CASSRDSDQPQHF. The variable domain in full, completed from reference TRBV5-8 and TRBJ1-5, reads EAGVTQSPTHLIKTRGQQATLRCSPISGHTSVYWYQQALGLGLQFLLWYDEGEERNRGNFPPRFSGRQFPNYSSELNVNALELEDSALYLCASSRDSDQPQHFGDGTRLSIL.

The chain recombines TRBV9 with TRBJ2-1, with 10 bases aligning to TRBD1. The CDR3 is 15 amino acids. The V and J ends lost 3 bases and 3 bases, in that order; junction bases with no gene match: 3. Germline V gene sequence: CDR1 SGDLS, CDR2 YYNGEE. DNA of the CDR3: TGTGCCAGCAGCGGGGGACAGGGGTACTACAATGAGCAGTTCTTC. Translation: CASSGGQGYYNEQFF. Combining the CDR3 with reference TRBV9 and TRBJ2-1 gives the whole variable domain DSGVTQTPKHLITATGQRVTLRCSPRSGDLSVYWYQQSLDQGLQFLIQYYNGEERAKGNILERFSAQQFPDLHSELNLSSLELGDSALYFCASSGGQGYYNEQFFGPGTRLTVL.

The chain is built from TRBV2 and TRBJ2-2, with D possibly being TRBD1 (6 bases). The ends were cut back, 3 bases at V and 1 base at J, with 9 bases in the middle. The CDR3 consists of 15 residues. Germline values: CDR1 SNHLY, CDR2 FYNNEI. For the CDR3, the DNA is TGTGCCAGCAGTGACAGGGGTGGGAACACCGGGGAGCTGTTTTTT. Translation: CASSDRGGNTGELFF. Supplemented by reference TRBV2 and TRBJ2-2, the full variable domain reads EPEVTQTPSHQVTQMGQEVILRCVPISNHLYFYWYRQILGQKVEFLVSFYNNEISEKSEIFDDQFSVERPDGSNFTLKIRSTKLEDSAMYFCASSDRGGNTGELFFGEGSRLTVL.

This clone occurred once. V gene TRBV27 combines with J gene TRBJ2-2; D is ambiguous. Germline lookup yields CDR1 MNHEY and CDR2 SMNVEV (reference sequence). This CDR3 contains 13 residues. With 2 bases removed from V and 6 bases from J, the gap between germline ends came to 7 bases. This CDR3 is CASSLGFPGELFF. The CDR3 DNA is TGTGCCAGCAGTTTAGGTTTCCCCGGGGAGCTGTTTTTT.

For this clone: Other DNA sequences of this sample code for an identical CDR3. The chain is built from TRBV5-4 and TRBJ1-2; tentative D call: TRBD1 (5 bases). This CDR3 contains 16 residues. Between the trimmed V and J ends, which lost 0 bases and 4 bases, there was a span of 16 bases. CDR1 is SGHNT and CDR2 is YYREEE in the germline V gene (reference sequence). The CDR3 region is CASSLGSGGVVYGYTF. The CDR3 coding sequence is TGTGCCAGCAGCTTGGGCTCGGGAGGGGTGGTCTATGGCTACACCTTC.

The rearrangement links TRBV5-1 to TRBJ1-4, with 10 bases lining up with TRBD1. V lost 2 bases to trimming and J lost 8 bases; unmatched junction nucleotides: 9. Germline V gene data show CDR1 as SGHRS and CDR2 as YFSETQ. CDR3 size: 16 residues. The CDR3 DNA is TGCGCCAGCAGCTTCCGACAGGGGGCTCAGAGGGAAAAACTGTTTTTT. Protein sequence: CASSFRQGAQREKLFF.

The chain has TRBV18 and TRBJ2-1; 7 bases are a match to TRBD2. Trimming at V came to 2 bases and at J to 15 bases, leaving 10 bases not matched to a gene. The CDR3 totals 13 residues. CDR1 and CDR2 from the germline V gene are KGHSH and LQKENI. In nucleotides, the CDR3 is TGTGCCAGCTCACCAGGGACTACCACCGCAGGGTTCTTC. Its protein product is CASSPGTTTAGFF.

The CDR3 DNA follows: TGCGCCAGCAGCCCCGTAGGGGCAGGAGAAGCTTTCTTT. Its translation: CASSPVGAGEAFF. This chain connects TRBV4-1 to TRBJ1-1; the D gene is possibly TRBD1 (5 bases). The V gene lost 4 bases and the J gene lost 8 bases, with 14 bases spanning the gap. The CDR3 extends over 13 amino acids. The germline V gene encodes CDR1 MGHRA and CDR2 YSYEKL.